This T cell receptor (beta chain) originates from a study of blood T cell repertoires in COVID-19. Study details: PBMCs, B-cell-depleted T cells, or T cells were the source of the cDNA or gDNA that made up the material.

Germline loops: CDR1 GTSNPN, CDR2 SVGIG (reference sequence). CDR3 length: 13 amino acids. After removal of 3 bases from V and 6 bases from J, the junction contained 5 bases not matched to a gene. Generated by immunoSEQ multiplex PCR, the TCRdb table keeps only in-frame clones and is missing some. The sample carries roughly 150,000 clones, 80% recorded once. The receptor was derived from a man aged 40-49 years who had recovered from COVID-19. This chain joins TRBV30 and TRBJ2-7, with 10 bases that match TRBD1. Sequencing used PBMCs or T cells enriched from blood (not recorded which). The CDR3 DNA follows: TGTGCCTGGAGCCGGGACAGGGGCTCCGAGCAGTACTTC. Amino acids: CAWSRDRGSEQYF.